These T cell receptor beta chains were read from a single sample in a study of blood T cell repertoires in COVID-19. The data were produced by immunoSEQ multiplex PCR, yet TCRdb's version contains in-frame clones alone and is incomplete. The sample carries over 65,000 clones, approximately 87% recorded once. Input material: peripheral blood. The receptors derive from a human donor in a cohort sampled during active COVID-19. CDR3s include the opening cysteine and the closing phenylalanine or tryptophan. A D gene is named only where the DNA matches it firmly. The size entry is marked missing in some rows and otherwise reads once, few, many or a size class.

CDR3 length	J gene	clone size	D gene	V gene	CDR3 protein	CDR3 DNA
15	TRBJ2-2	-	-	TRBV5-1	CASSLASENTGELFF	TGCGCCAGCAGCTTGGCTAGCGAGAACACCGGGGAGCTGTTTTTT
17	TRBJ2-1	few	TRBD2	TRBV28	CASSTPSGRGKGNEQFF	TGTGCCAGCAGTACTCCTAGCGGGAGGGGAAAAGGGAATGAGCAGTTCTTC
13	TRBJ1-1	-	TRBD1	TRBV7-3	CASSRDRGAEAFF	TGTGCCAGCAGCAGGGACAGAGGTGCTGAAGCTTTCTTT
15	TRBJ1-4	-	-	TRBV18	CASSQGQPTNEKLFF	TGTGCCAGCTCACAAGGACAGCCAACTAATGAAAAACTGTTTTTT
13	TRBJ2-7	-	TRBD2	TRBV27	CASSLAGGREQYF	TGTGCCAGCAGTCTAGCGGGAGGGCGCGAGCAGTACTTC
16	TRBJ1-5	-	TRBD1	TRBV28	CASSTMDRGSNQPQHF	TGTGCCAGCAGTACGATGGACAGGGGAAGCAATCAGCCCCAGCATTTT
14	TRBJ1-4	-	-	TRBV28	CASGVRGREEKLFF	TGTGCCAGCGGGGTAAGGGGCCGTGAAGAAAAACTGTTTTTT
16	TRBJ1-1	-	TRBD1	TRBV10-3	CAISDGGQIKNTEAFF	TGTGCCATCAGTGACGGGGGACAGATAAAGAACACTGAAGCTTTCTTT
15	TRBJ2-1	once	TRBD2	TRBV6-4	CASSPRLAGYNEQFF	TGTGCCAGCAGTCCCCGACTAGCGGGGTACAATGAGCAGTTCTTC
11	TRBJ2-1	-	-	TRBV10-2	CACEGGNEQFF	TGCGCCTGCGAGGGCGGCAATGAGCAGTTCTTC
14	TRBJ2-3	-	TRBD1	TRBV6-5	CASRDTDRGDTQYF	TGTGCCAGCAGAGACACGGACAGGGGAGATACGCAGTATTTT
13	TRBJ1-3	-	-	TRBV27	CASSTGPGNTIYF	TGTGCCAGCAGCACAGGTCCGGGAAACACCATATATTTT
16	TRBJ2-3	-	-	TRBV19	CASKTYFRESADTQYF	TGTGCCAGTAAGACCTATTTCCGGGAGTCGGCAGATACGCAGTATTTT
17	TRBJ2-5	-	-	TRBV28	CASSLVRQSGHQETQYF	TGTGCCAGCAGTTTAGTCCGGCAGTCTGGGCACCAAGAGACCCAGTACTTC
14	TRBJ1-1	few	-	TRBV19	CASSIAGFNTEAFF	TGTGCCAGTAGTATAGCAGGGTTCAACACTGAAGCTTTCTTT
14	TRBJ1-3	once	-	TRBV5-6	CASSLAIGGYTIYF	TGTGCCAGCAGCTTGGCGATCGGGGGGTACACCATATATTTT
16	TRBJ2-6	-	TRBD1	TRBV6-6	CASTYRGQAGANVLTF	TGTGCCAGCACCTACAGGGGGCAGGCTGGGGCCAACGTCCTGACTTTC
13	TRBJ1-5	-	-	TRBV30	CAWSAGRDQPQHF	TGTGCCTGGAGTGCAGGGAGGGATCAGCCCCAGCATTTT
15	TRBJ2-7	few	TRBD2	TRBV10-1	CAGTGTSGSNDEQYF	TGCGCCGGGACCGGGACTAGCGGGAGTAACGACGAGCAGTACTTC
13	TRBJ2-1	-	-	TRBV3-1/TRBV3-2	CASSQERWGKQFF	TGTGCCAGCAGCCAAGAGAGGTGGGGCAAGCAGTTCTTC
15	TRBJ2-7	-	-	TRBV27	CASTKGLDRSYEQYF	TGTGCCAGCACAAAGGGGTTAGACCGCTCCTACGAGCAGTACTTC
16	TRBJ1-5	-	-	TRBV6-6	CASSYKRGISNQPQHF	TGTGCCAGCAGTTATAAAAGGGGCATTAGCAATCAGCCCCAGCATTTT